These 29 T cell receptor beta chains were sequenced from one sample in a study of metastatic and nonmetastatic thyroid tumors. The entire patient cohort was treatment-naive prior to thyroid surgery. TCRdb re-analyzed the PCR reads through MiXCR. Of about 4,000 clones in the sample, under 40% were seen once. Sequencing was carried out using adjacent normal tissue. The receptors were sampled from a female donor with papillary thyroid cancer or a benign thyroid nodule (not recorded which). Some clones in this sample may be carry-over from other donors' samples.

This clone was observed a handful of times. The chain links TRBV7-3 to TRBJ1-1; tentatively, D is TRBD1 (6 bases). Per the germline V gene, CDR1 is SGHTA and CDR2 is FQGTGA. The CDR3 consists of 11 residues. Trimming took off 7 bases at V and 10 bases at J, with 13 bases between the two ends. CDR3 sequence: CASIHRVRAFF. In DNA, the CDR3 is TGTGCCAGCATTCACAGGGTGCGAGCTTTCTTT.

The chain couples TRBV19 to TRBJ2-2; 8 positions match TRBD2. V dropped 3 bases and J dropped 0; count of bases not matched to a gene: 15. Germline CDR1 LNHDA, CDR2 SQIVND (reference sequence). This CDR3 is 20 amino acids long. The CDR3 here is CASSMPGLGMLGSNTGELFF. CDR3 coding DNA: TGTGCCAGTAGTATGCCGGGACTAGGAATGTTAGGGTCGAACACCGGGGAGCTGTTTTTT.

The CDR3 coding sequence is TGCAGTCCAACAGGGGATAATTCACCCCTCCACTTT. This codes for CSPTGDNSPLHF. V usage is TRBV20-1 and J usage is TRBJ1-6; 7 nucleotides agree with TRBD1. CDR3 length: 12 residues. CDR1 is DFQATT and CDR2 is SNEGSKA in the germline V gene (reference sequence). J was trimmed by 5 bases and V by 8 bases; bases with no gene match: 3.

The rearrangement joins TRBV11-2 to TRBJ1-5, with a tentative D call TRBD1 (5 bases). Trimming took off 5 bases at V and 6 bases at J, with 11 bases between the two ends. CDR3 length: 13 residues. Germline V gives CDR1 SGHAT, CDR2 FQNNGV. CDR3 nucleotides: TGTGCCAGCAGCCCGGGGGTGAGTCAGCCCCAGCATTTT. This codes for CASSPGVSQPQHF.

The V and J genes are TRBV5-6 and TRBJ2-7; 10 bases fit TRBD2. V lost 4 bases and J lost 2; bases outside the gene matches: 18. The CDR3 covers 19 residues. Germline CDR1 and CDR2: SGHDT and YYEEEE. The CDR3 DNA reads TGTGCCAGCAGCCCCGATTCCCGGACGTCGGGACTAGCGCCCTACGAGCAGTACTTC. Translated: CASSPDSRTSGLAPYEQYF.

For this clone: One end of the junction varies from germline; a read error may be responsible. The V call is TRBV28, the J call TRBJ2-2, with a tentative D call TRBD2 (6 bases). Looked up from germline, CDR1 is MDHEN and CDR2 is SYDVKM. The CDR3 totals 15 residues. The DNA for the CDR3 is TGTGCCCGCAGTCCCGCGTTCCTAAACACCGGGGAGGTGTTTTTT. It yields the protein CARSPAFLNTGEVFF.

CDR3 coding DNA: TGCAGTGCTAGTAAGGGACTAGCGGGAGGGCCGAGGGAGACCCAGTACTTC. Its protein is CSASKGLAGGPRETQYF. The rearrangement links TRBV20-1 to TRBJ2-5, with 16 bases that match TRBD2. Germline values: CDR1 DFQATT, CDR2 SNEGSKA (reference sequence). With 3 bases clipped from V and 5 bases from J, the junction kept 9 bases outside the gene matches. This CDR3 contains 17 residues.

The J gene is TRBJ2-7, the V gene TRBV20-1; D uncertain. This CDR3 has 13 residues. Trimming left V 6 bases short and J 2 bases short, with 14 bases between. Germline V gene sequence: CDR1 DFQATT, CDR2 SNEGSKA (reference sequence). CDR3 loop: CSASLITAYEQYF. The CDR3 DNA reads TGCAGTGCGTCCTTAATTACCGCCTACGAGCAGTACTTC.

Comments on this clone: The junction differs from germline at one of its ends, possibly a read error. The V and J genes are TRBV11-2 and TRBJ2-7; D gene unclear. Germline-derived CDR1 and CDR2 are SGHAT and FQNNGV. CDR3 length: 15 amino acids. The CDR3: CASILNPALTYEQYF. CDR3 DNA sequence: TGTGCCAGCATCTTAAACCCGGCCCTTACCTACGAGCAGTACTTC.

The chain uses TRBV11-2 and TRBJ1-1; D gene ambiguous. This CDR3 has 13 amino acids. Between the trimmed V and J ends, which lost 3 bases and 0 bases, there was a span of 5 bases. The germline V gene has CDR1 SGHAT and CDR2 FQNNGV. This CDR3 reads CASSFQVNTEAFF. DNA of the CDR3: TGTGCCAGCAGCTTTCAGGTGAACACTGAAGCTTTCTTT. The full variable domain, its missing parts supplied by reference TRBV11-2 and TRBJ1-1, is EAGVAQSPRYKIIEKRQSVAFWCNPISGHATLYWYQQILGQGPKLLIQFQNNGVVDDSQLPKDRFSAERLKGVDSTLKIQPAKLEDSAVYLCASSFQVNTEAFFGQGTRLTVV.

This clone was seen more than once but under ten times. The chain has TRBV24-1 and TRBJ2-6; 11 bases map to TRBD1. The CDR3 spans 18 residues. The junction had 7 bases not matched to a gene; V was cut back by 3 bases and J by 4 bases. Germline CDR1 KGHDR, CDR2 SFDVKD. CDR3 amino acids: CATSDTGTGGPGANVLTF. CDR3 in DNA: TGTGCCACCAGTGATACCGGGACAGGGGGTCCCGGGGCCAACGTCCTGACTTTC.

Of note for this clone: A read error may account for a junction end that differs from germline. The rearrangement uses TRBV7-2 and TRBJ2-7; 7 bases are a match to TRBD2. The CDR3 covers 15 residues. Germline values: CDR1 SGHTA, CDR2 FQGNSA. CDR3 region: CASSQSRLASSEQYF. CDR3 in DNA: TGTGCCAGCAGCCAAAGTCGACTAGCCTCCTCCGAGCAGTACTTC.

Details on this clone: An end of the junction differs from the germline gene, which may be a read error. The V gene is TRBV6-1, the J gene TRBJ1-2, with TRBD1 identical over 8 bases. Germline lookup yields CDR1 MNHNS and CDR2 SASEGT. The CDR3 consists of 15 residues. The CDR3 spells CACSEDRARWWGYTF. The CDR3 region has the DNA TGTGCCTGCAGTGAGGACAGGGCGCGGTGGTGGGGCTACACCTTC.

This clone is judged large. The chain uses TRBV4-1 and TRBJ2-1; D is uncertain. The CDR3 totals 13 residues. The germline V gene has CDR1 MGHRA and CDR2 YSYEKL. V lost 0 bases and J 6 bases, leaving 6 bases between the germline ends. CDR3 nucleotides: TGCGCCAGCAGCCAAGACTTCCTCAATGAGCAGTTCTTC. This codes for CASSQDFLNEQFF.

Regarding this clone: The conserved phenylalanine or tryptophan normally closing the CDR3 is absent here, so this likely arose from a read error. The chain is built from TRBV24-1 and TRBJ2-1; D unresolved. CDR3 size: 11 residues. Germline V gene sequence: CDR1 KGHDR, CDR2 SFDVKD. CDR3 loop: CATSDSDDQFN. In DNA form, the CDR3 reads TGTGCCACCAGTGATTCCGATGATCAGTTCAAC.

CDR3 nucleotide sequence: TGTGCCAGCAGTTTCTTACAGGGGTCCACTGAAGCTTTCTTT. Encoded protein: CASSFLQGSTEAFF. V usage is TRBV6-5 and J usage is TRBJ1-1, with TRBD1 matching over 7 bases. Germline V gene data show CDR1 as MNHEY and CDR2 as SVGAGI. The CDR3 has 14 residues. V was clipped by 4 bases and J by 4 bases; unmatched bases: 6.

This clone was observed a few times. CDR3 nucleotides: TGTGCCAGCAGCTTAGTCGGACAGAGTAATTCACCCCTCCACTTT. Protein: CASSLVGQSNSPLHF. V and J are TRBV11-2 and TRBJ1-6; tentative D call: TRBD1 (6 bases). The CDR3 runs to 15 residues. V was clipped by 1 base and J by 6 bases, with 10 bases between them. Germline CDR1 SGHAT, CDR2 FQNNGV.

V and J are TRBV20-1 and TRBJ2-1, with 13 nucleotides matching TRBD2. CDR1 and CDR2 (germline): DFQATT, SNEGSKA (reference sequence). V gave up 6 bases and J gave up 0 bases; unmatched junction bases: 8. The CDR3 runs 17 residues. The CDR3 DNA follows: TGCAGTGCCCGGACTAGCGGGGGAACAAACTCCTACAATGAGCAGTTCTTC. Its protein product is CSARTSGGTNSYNEQFF.

The table lists this clone with a few counts. The chain uses TRBV12-3 or TRBV12-4 and TRBJ2-7; the match to TRBD1 covers 9 bases. This CDR3 comprises 15 residues. V lost 5 bases and J lost 6; bases outside the gene matches: 11. The CDR3 loop is CASSPTHRGLGEQYF. The CDR3 DNA reads as TGTGCCAGCAGTCCCACCCACAGGGGGCTTGGCGAGCAGTACTTC.

This clone was counted between two and nine times. The chain is built from TRBV12-3 or TRBV12-4 and TRBJ1-2; the D is unclear. Trimming took 4 bases from V and 6 from J, leaving 9 bases between them. CDR3 length: 12 amino acids. The CDR3: CASSSSADGYTF. CDR3 nucleotide sequence: TGTGCCAGCAGTTCCTCTGCGGATGGCTACACCTTC.

The gene calls are TRBV3-1 and TRBJ2-1, with D perhaps matching TRBD2 (6 bases). With 4 bases removed from V and 7 bases from J, the gap between germline ends came to 17 bases. The germline V gene has CDR1 LGHDT and CDR2 YNNKEL (reference sequence). The CDR3 is 15 amino acids. The CDR3, as DNA: TGTGCCAGCAGCCCCATTCTAGCGCCTTGGAATGAGCAGTTCTTC. Its translation is CASSPILAPWNEQFF.

This clone was detected a few times. The chain couples TRBV6-2 or TRBV6-3 to TRBJ1-1, with D tentatively TRBD1 (5 bases). V lost 0 bases and J 0 bases, leaving 20 bases between the germline ends. The CDR3 has 19 amino acids. Germline CDR1 is MNHEY and CDR2 is SVGEGT. CDR3 sequence reads: CASSYSKVLRGKLNTEAFF. In DNA form, the CDR3 reads TGTGCCAGCAGTTACTCGAAAGTCCTCCGGGGGAAACTGAACACTGAAGCTTTCTTT.

In this sample, this clone turned up a few times. This sequence joins TRBV10-2 and TRBJ1-1; no clear D gene. V was shortened by 4 bases and J by 1 base, with 7 bases between the two germline ends. Germline assignment: CDR1 WSHSY and CDR2 SAAADI. This CDR3 is 13 amino acids long. The DNA of the CDR3 is TGCGCCAGCAGTGCGACGGCGAACACTGAAGCTTTCTTT. Protein sequence: CASSATANTEAFF.

The chain links TRBV2 to TRBJ2-1; 7 bases map to TRBD2. This CDR3 spans 18 amino acids. Germline V gene sequence: CDR1 SNHLY, CDR2 FYNNEI. V shed 6 bases and J 0 bases; nucleotides not matched to a gene: 14. CDR3 amino acids: CASRRVSGTPSSYNEQFF. The DNA of the CDR3 is TGTGCCAGCAGGAGGGTCAGCGGGACGCCTAGCTCCTACAATGAGCAGTTCTTC.

This clone was recorded a few times. The rearrangement uses TRBV20-1 and TRBJ1-1; the D is unclear. The CDR3 totals 12 residues. Germline CDR1 reads DFQATT; CDR2 reads SNEGSKA (reference sequence). Deletions cut 0 bases from V and 5 bases from J, with 7 bases between. As DNA, the CDR3 is TGCAGTGCTAGAGATCGCTGGACTGAAGCTTTCTTT. As protein: CSARDRWTEAFF.

The chain combines TRBV2 with TRBJ2-7, with TRBD2 matching over 13 bases. CDR3 length equals 15 residues. CDR1 SNHLY and CDR2 FYNNEI come from the germline V gene. CDR3 in amino acids: CGCSSTSGRADEQYF. The CDR3 nucleotides read TGTGGGTGCAGCTCTACTAGCGGGAGGGCAGACGAGCAGTACTTC.

This clone was counted a few times. The V gene is TRBV28, the J gene TRBJ2-3; 8 bases line up with TRBD2. The CDR3 runs 15 residues. Germline V lookup: CDR1 MDHEN, CDR2 SYDVKM. J was trimmed by 0 bases and V by 6 bases; bases with no gene match: 5. CDR3 DNA: TGTGCCAGCAGGGAGAAGCGGGAGAGCACAGATACGCAGTATTTT. It is translated as CASREKRESTDTQYF.

In this sample, this clone is medium-sized. The V gene is TRBV13, the J gene TRBJ2-3, with a possible D match to TRBD2 (6 bases). The CDR3 extends over 12 amino acids. V was trimmed by 5 bases and J by 5 bases, leaving 8 bases between them. Germline CDR1 is PRHDT and CDR2 is FYEKMQ (reference sequence). As DNA, the CDR3 is TGTGCCAGCAGCGTGACTAGAGATACGCAGTATTTT. This codes for CASSVTRDTQYF.

The V call is TRBV12-3 or TRBV12-4, the J call TRBJ2-1; D remains ambiguous. CDR3 size: 14 residues. V lost 2 bases and J 3 bases, leaving 8 bases between the germline ends. The CDR3 protein is CASSLIRHYNEQFF. CDR3 DNA sequence: TGTGCCAGCAGTTTAATCCGTCACTACAATGAGCAGTTCTTC.